The 9 T cell receptor beta chains below were found in one sample sequenced in a study of neurological immune-mediated disorders. Time point denoted: longitudinal time-point 3. TCRdb re-derived calls from the 5' RACE reads in MiXCR, one entry per CDR3 protein. The repertoire has approximately 47,000 distinct CDR3 sequences, 13% of them found once; the top ten carry about an eighth. Sequenced sample: PBMCs. The receptors were gathered from a man aged 25-40 years in good health.

This chain joins TRBV10-2 and TRBJ1-6; 7 nucleotides match TRBD1. The V and J ends lost 6 bases and 1 base, in that order; junction bases with no gene match: 3. The CDR3 contains 15 residues. In germline, CDR1 is WSHSY, CDR2 SAAADI. The CDR3 DNA is TGCGCCAGCAGAGAGACAGGGTCCTATAATTCACCCCTCCACTTT. Translation gives CASRETGSYNSPLHF.

This clonotype was seen ten or more times. The rearrangement joins TRBV29-1 to TRBJ2-5, with D possibly called TRBD1 or TRBD2 (5 bases each). The germline gives CDR1 SQVTM, CDR2 ANQGSEA. Trimming took off 7 bases at V and 5 bases at J, with 14 bases between the two ends. The CDR3 has 12 amino acids. The CDR3: CSARDGRETQYF. The CDR3 region has the DNA TGCAGCGCCCGGGACGGCAGGGAGACCCAGTACTTC.

A word on this clonotype: An end of the junction does not agree with germline; a read error may underlie this. The genes are TRBV11-2 and TRBJ1-1; D perhaps matches TRBD1 (5 bases). The CDR3 spans 17 residues. Germline V lookup: CDR1 SGHAT, CDR2 FQNNGV. CDR3 sequence (DNA): TGTGCCAACAGCTTAGGACTACTGGGGCAAATGTACACTGAAGCTTTCTTT. Translation: CANSLGLLGQMYTEAFF.

The CDR3 DNA reads TGTGCCAGCGCCTTTAGTAAGGGGGATACCCAGTACTTC. Residues: CASAFSKGDTQYF. V is TRBV12-3 or TRBV12-4 and J is TRBJ2-5; a weak D match, TRBD1 (6 bases). This CDR3 has 13 residues. V was shortened by 8 bases and J by 8 bases, with 18 bases between the two germline ends.

This clonotype was detected only a few times. The chain carries TRBV24-1 and TRBJ2-1, with TRBD2 matching over 9 bases. The V gene's germline CDR1 is KGHDR and CDR2 SFDVKD. The ends lost 2 bases at V and 1 base at J; junction bases unmatched: 8. The CDR3 extends over 18 amino acids. The CDR3 DNA reads TGTGCCACCAGTGATTCCGGACTCAGCGGGAGGTCCTACAATGAGCAGTTCTTC. Its protein is CATSDSGLSGRSYNEQFF.

This clonotype was counted many times. The chain carries TRBV15 and TRBJ2-1; D is tentatively TRBD1 or TRBD2 (5 bases each). The CDR3 covers 16 residues. V was trimmed by 0 bases and J by 0 bases, leaving 9 bases between them. CDR1 and CDR2 (germline): LNHNV, YYDKDF (reference sequence). CDR3 coding DNA: TGTGCCACCAGCAGAGATAAGGGGAGCTCCTACAATGAGCAGTTCTTC. It translates to CATSRDKGSSYNEQFF.

This clonotype was seen repeatedly, ten times or more. This chain uses TRBV29-1 with TRBJ2-7, with TRBD2 matching over 12 bases. Germline V gene lookup returns CDR1 SQVTM and CDR2 ANQGSEA. The CDR3 extends over 13 amino acids. V shed 4 bases, J shed 7 bases, and the junction held 5 bases outside the gene matches. Written as DNA, the CDR3 is TGCAGCGTTGGACTAGCGGGAGTGGGTGAGCAGTACTTC. Amino acid sequence: CSVGLAGVGEQYF.

The chain recombines TRBV25-1 with TRBJ2-7; no definite D call. Per germline, CDR1 MGHDK and CDR2 SYGVNS. V lost 1 base, J lost 5 bases, and 15 bases lay in between. The CDR3 length is 15 residues. CDR3 region: CASSEWEGNSHEQYF. CDR3 coding DNA: TGTGCCAGCAGTGAATGGGAAGGCAACAGTCACGAGCAGTACTTC.

This clonotype appeared many times. The chain employs TRBV29-1 and TRBJ2-3; 10 nucleotides line up with TRBD1. V was pared by 6 bases and J by 3 bases, with 6 bases of the junction left unmatched. Germline assignment: CDR1 SQVTM and CDR2 ANQGSEA. This CDR3 is built from 14 residues. CDR3 residues: CSVGRTGGTDTQYF. CDR3 in DNA: TGCAGCGTGGGTCGGACAGGGGGAACAGATACGCAGTATTTT.